This TCR beta chain was documented in a study of OX40 agonist ivuxolimab in advanced cancers. Concerning this clone: Its antigen is currently unknown.

Only in-frame clones appear in the TCRdb table, and some are missing; sequencing was by immunoSEQ multiplex PCR. Found here are about 84,000 clones, 94% of them singletons; the top ten hold roughly 11%. The study, taken as a whole, reports: Among the least clonally expanded were partial responders at 0.1-3.0 mg/kg. The study found that CD8+ T cells averaged more expanded clones than CD4+.

CDR3 length: 17 amino acids. The chain joins TRBV21-1 to TRBJ1-6. TRBV21-1 is a known pseudogene. This clonotype was obtained from an adult with an advanced solid tumor such as melanoma, head and neck, liver or kidney cancer. The material sequenced was CD4+ or CD8+ T cells sorted from blood, taken in a trial of the OX40 agonist ivuxolimab. CDR3 DNA: TGTGCCAGCAAACGCCCCCCGGGGGGCTCCTATAATTCACCCCTCCACTTT. Translation gives CASKRPPGGSYNSPLHF.